The 11 T cell receptor beta chains presented below share a single source sample, sequenced in a study of T cell responses to AZD1222 COVID-19 vaccine. The method was immunoSEQ multiplex PCR; TCRdb's version includes in-frame clones alone and lacks a portion of them. The sample contains some 140,000 clones, about 90% of which appear only once. The material was peripheral blood, obtained on day 0 of AZD1222 vaccination. Source of these receptors: an adult in good health.

The chain couples TRBV10-3 to TRBJ1-6, with D perhaps TRBD1 (5 bases). Trimming shortened V by 3 bases and J by 5 bases, and 8 bases separated the two germline ends. This CDR3 has 14 amino acids. Germline V gene lookup returns CDR1 ENHRY and CDR2 SYGVKD. Written as DNA, the CDR3 is TGTGCCATCAGTGATGGGGGGGATAATTCACCCCTCCACTTT. It is translated as CAISDGGDNSPLHF.

The V gene is TRBV4-3, the J gene TRBJ2-1, with 9 bases aligning to TRBD1. J gave up 4 bases and V 5 bases, and 6 bases lay outside the gene matches. Germline assignment: CDR1 LGHNA and CDR2 YSLEER. This CDR3 is 15 amino acids long. CDR3: CASSKRQGVYNEQFF. The CDR3 DNA follows: TGCGCCAGCAGCAAAAGACAGGGGGTATACAATGAGCAGTTCTTC.

This chain joins TRBV4-3 and TRBJ2-2, with 12 positions matching TRBD2. The CDR3 spans 17 residues. Germline lookup yields CDR1 LGHNA and CDR2 YSLEER. V lost 3 bases and J lost 4; bases outside the gene matches: 6. The CDR3 is CASSHLTSGGLTGELFF. CDR3 coding DNA: TGCGCCAGCAGCCACCTGACTAGCGGGGGTCTCACCGGGGAGCTGTTTTTT.

The chain recombines TRBV3-1 (or the pseudogene TRBV3-2) with TRBJ1-2, with D perhaps matching TRBD1 (6 bases). The CDR3 covers 15 residues. Trimming stripped 2 bases from V and 2 bases from J, with 12 bases between. In germline, CDR1 is LGHDT, CDR2 YNNKEL (reference sequence). This CDR3 is CASSQTRDTNYGYTF. The CDR3 region has the DNA TGTGCCAGCAGCCAAACCCGGGACACCAACTATGGCTACACCTTC.

The chain recombines TRBV19 with TRBJ1-2, with D perhaps TRBD1 (6 bases). CDR1 is LNHDA and CDR2 is SQIVND in the germline V gene (reference sequence). This CDR3 has 13 residues. The V end lost 9 bases, the J end lost 4 bases, and 15 bases lay between the germline ends. In nucleotides, the CDR3 is TGTGCCAGCGGGGGCGCCCAGGGCTATGGCTACACCTTC. Residues: CASGGAQGYGYTF.

The CDR3 sequence: CASSFDSSYEQYF. CDR3 DNA: TGCGCCAGCAGCTTCGACAGTTCCTACGAGCAGTACTTC. This sequence joins TRBV5-1 and TRBJ2-7; D may be TRBD1 (5 bases). From germline, CDR1 is SGHRS and CDR2 YFSETQ. CDR3 length: 13 amino acids. Trimming stripped 2 bases from V and 1 base from J, with 7 bases between.

The V and J genes are TRBV18 and TRBJ1-1; D ambiguous. The length of the CDR3 is 14 residues. V shed 3 bases and J shed 0 bases, with 8 bases lying between them. Per the germline V gene, CDR1 is KGHSH and CDR2 is LQKENI. The CDR3 sequence: CASSPRALNTEAFF. CDR3 nucleotides: TGTGCCAGCTCACCGAGGGCCTTGAACACTGAAGCTTTCTTT.

The chain couples TRBV12-5 to TRBJ2-5, with D possibly TRBD2 on 5 matching bases. The CDR3 sequence is 14 residues long. CDR1 is LGHNT, CDR2 FRNRAP, per germline. The ends were cut back, 4 bases at V and 5 bases at J, with 14 bases in the middle. The CDR3 is CASGSSGSWETQYF. CDR3 nucleotides: TGTGCTAGTGGTTCCTCGGGATCATGGGAGACCCAGTACTTC.

The rearrangement uses TRBV4-1 and TRBJ2-1; TRBD2 matches at 11 bases. From germline, CDR1 is MGHRA and CDR2 YSYEKL. V gave up 8 bases and J gave up 8 bases; unmatched junction bases: 11. The CDR3 length is 15 residues. The CDR3 bases are TGCGCCAGCCGTCCACTAGCGGGGGTTGGTGATGAGCAGTTCTTC. Translating it yields CASRPLAGVGDEQFF.

This chain links TRBV5-1 with TRBJ1-1; a weak D match, TRBD1 (5 bases). The V gene's germline CDR1 is SGHRS and CDR2 YFSETQ. Trimming removed 5 bases from V and 11 bases from J, with 19 bases in between. This CDR3 is 13 amino acids long. CDR3 nucleotide sequence: TGCGCCAGCAGATTCGGGCCCGGGGCGTGGGCTTTCTTT. Translated: CASRFGPGAWAFF.

The gene calls are TRBV28 and TRBJ1-1, with TRBD1 as a possible D gene (5 bases). Trimming cost V 3 bases and J 4 bases, with 9 bases left between them. Germline values: CDR1 MDHEN, CDR2 SYDVKM. This CDR3 contains 13 residues. The CDR3 bases are TGTGCCAGCAGTTTCAGGGTGGCCACTGAAGCTTTCTTT. This encodes CASSFRVATEAFF.